Described below is a single T cell receptor beta chain sequence and its context. Data came from immunoSEQ multiplex PCR; TCRdb stores just in-frame clones and leaves some out. The sample includes tens of thousands of clones, about 88% of them seen just once. The sample originates from a study of OX40 agonist ivuxolimab in advanced cancers. Germline-derived CDR1 and CDR2 are LNHDA and SQIVND (reference sequence). V lost 1 base to trimming and J lost 4 bases, with 10 bases between them. The length of the CDR3 is 15 residues. The sequenced sample was CD4+ or CD8+ T cells sorted from blood, obtained in a trial of the OX40 agonist ivuxolimab. This sequence was found in an adult with an advanced solid tumor such as melanoma, head and neck, liver or kidney cancer. The chain joins TRBV19 to TRBJ1-4; D not certain. The CDR3 spells CASSIGGVLNEKLFF. CDR3 bases: TGTGCCAGTAGTATAGGAGGAGTACTTAATGAAAAACTGTTTTTT.